This TCR beta chain was captured by sequencing in a study of CDR3 diversity in severe acne (dated by TCRdb to between 2019 and 2020). The germline V gene gives CDR1 as SQVTM and CDR2 as ANQGSEA. Trimming takes 5 bases from V and 8 bases from J, and the germline ends sit 9 bases apart. From the cysteine up to the phenylalanine, the CDR3 has a length of 10 residues. Of all the DNA, just the CDR3 is kept, 30 bases in frame from base 1. This clonotype was seen a handful of times. It lacks a known antigen. Nothing much larger sits one base from this clone, and base qualities are not available. Library generation was performed with PCR. TCRdb names Illumina HiSeq 2000 as the instrument used. TCRdb passed the public sequencing reads through fastp at Q25 and MiXCR, retaining productive beta sequences. Each CDR3 protein gets just one entry, which takes the most common genes and DNA from the rows behind it. A total of around 83,000 distinct CDR3 sequences appear in this sample, roughly 49% of them only once. The top ten clones comprise 11% of the sample.

The material sequenced was blood. The chain is made from TRBV29-1 and TRBJ1-1, with the D segment identity uncertain. This TCR was sampled from a male donor with severe acne vulgaris. The CDR3: CSVRAPEAFF. The DNA reads TGCAGCGTTCGCGCCCCGGAAGCTTTCTTT.